One and the same sample provided the 32 T cell receptor beta chains below, sequenced in a study of T cells in Graves' hyperthyroidism and ophthalmopathy. Using RNA transcripts as the source, TCR beta CDR3 regions were amplified. The TCR CDR3 first-round RT-PCR relied on the HTBI primer set. TCRdb analysed the multiplex PCR reads with MiXCR anew, one entry per CDR3 protein. The sample shows approximately 530,000 distinct CDR3 sequences, less than 20% of them seen only once. Sequencing was done on a sample of blood. These receptors came from a man aged 40-50 years with Graves' ophthalmopathy.

This clonotype was counted many times. The chain links TRBV5-1 to TRBJ1-5; possible D gene TRBD1, 5 bases. The CDR3 extends over 13 amino acids. In germline, CDR1 is SGHRS, CDR2 YFSETQ. The germline V and J ends were trimmed by 4 bases and 4 bases, with 9 bases remaining between them. DNA for the CDR3: TGCGCCAGCAGCACGGGACGGAATCAGCCCCAGCATTTT. It encodes CASSTGRNQPQHF.

The chain carries TRBV14 and TRBJ2-7; perhaps TRBD1 as D (6 bases). This CDR3 spans 12 amino acids. With 4 bases removed from V and 7 bases from J, the gap between germline ends came to 11 bases. Per the germline V gene, CDR1 is SGHDN and CDR2 is FVKESK. CDR3 in amino acids: CASSRLDREQYF. The DNA of the CDR3 is TGTGCCAGCAGCCGACTCGACAGGGAGCAGTACTTC. Using reference TRBV14 and TRBJ2-7 for the parts outside the CDR3, the full variable domain is EAGVTQFPSHSVIEKGQTVTLRCDPISGHDNLYWYRRVMGKEIKFLLHFVKESKQDESGMPNNRFLAERTGGTYSTLKVQPAELEDSGVYFCASSRLDREQYFGPGTRLTVT.

This clonotype showed up just a few times. J is TRBJ2-1 and V is TRBV12-3 or TRBV12-4, with D possibly called TRBD1 or TRBD2 (6 bases each). This CDR3 has 15 amino acids. Trimming stripped 7 bases from V and 7 bases from J, with 20 bases between. CDR3 in amino acids: CASTWRGEFANEQFF. The CDR3 bases are TGTGCCAGCACCTGGAGGGGGGAGTTCGCGAATGAGCAGTTCTTC.

The chain carries TRBV14 and TRBJ2-3, with D uncertain. The V end lost 6 bases, the J end lost 7 bases, and 11 bases lay between the germline ends. Germline CDR1 and CDR2: SGHDN and FVKESK. CDR3 size: 12 residues. The chain's CDR3 is CASSRGAHTQYF. In DNA form, the CDR3 reads TGTGCCAGCAGTCGAGGAGCCCATACGCAGTATTTT. Full variable domain (rest looked up from reference TRBV14 and TRBJ2-3): EAGVTQFPSHSVIEKGQTVTLRCDPISGHDNLYWYRRVMGKEIKFLLHFVKESKQDESGMPNNRFLAERTGGTYSTLKVQPAELEDSGVYFCASSRGAHTQYFGPGTRLTVL.

This clonotype was seen at least ten times. V usage is TRBV7-9 and J usage is TRBJ2-5; D perhaps matches TRBD1 (6 bases). This CDR3 has 14 residues. Germline V gene sequence: CDR1 SEHNR, CDR2 FQNEAQ (reference sequence). V lost 6 bases and J lost 0, with 11 bases in between. DNA of the CDR3: TGTGCCAGCAGTCCAGGACAGTACCAAGAGACCCAGTACTTC. It yields the protein CASSPGQYQETQYF.

This clonotype showed up just a few times. V and J are TRBV10-3 and TRBJ2-7; 10 bases match TRBD2. The CDR3 is 16 residues long. The V and J ends lost 0 bases and 3 bases, in that order; junction bases with no gene match: 5. CDR1 ENHRY and CDR2 SYGVKD come from the germline V gene. In DNA form, the CDR3 reads TGTGCCATCAGTGAGTCAGGGACTAGCGTGGACTACGAGCAGTACTTC. It codes for CAISESGTSVDYEQYF.

A word on this clonotype: A much bigger clone sits one base away, suggesting this may be a read error. J is TRBJ2-7 and V is TRBV6-9; D not resolved. This CDR3 has 16 residues. Germline loops: CDR1 MNHGY, CDR2 SVAAGI. In DNA, the CDR3 is TGTGCCAGCAGTTACAACCTCCTCACTAAGGCCTACGAGCAGCACTTC. It codes for CASSYNLLTKAYEQHF.

The table lists this clonotype with many counts. This chain uses TRBV5-6 with TRBJ1-1; 8 nucleotides line up with TRBD1. The V segment lost 1 base and the J segment 1 base; nucleotides outside the gene matches: 3. The CDR3 has 15 residues. Germline V gene lookup returns CDR1 SGHDT and CDR2 YYEEEE. In nucleotides, the CDR3 is TGTGCCAGCAGCTTGCGGACAGGGACGAACACTGAAGCTTTCTTT. Its protein is CASSLRTGTNTEAFF.

The chain combines TRBV6-1 with TRBJ2-7, with D maybe TRBD1 (7 bases). Trimming pared 5 bases from V and 0 bases from J, leaving 17 bases between. This CDR3 contains 16 residues. Germline V gene sequence: CDR1 MNHNS, CDR2 SASEGT. The CDR3 spells CASSSRRDRVSYEQYF. CDR3 DNA sequence: TGTGCCAGCAGTTCTAGGCGGGACAGAGTCTCCTACGAGCAGTACTTC.

The chain combines TRBV7-3 with TRBJ2-5; D gene ambiguous. Germline assignment: CDR1 SGHTA and CDR2 FQGTGA. The V gene lost 1 base and the J gene lost 5 bases, with 8 bases spanning the gap. CDR3 length: 13 residues. This CDR3 reads CASSLNVGETQYF. CDR3 sequence (DNA): TGTGCCAGCAGCTTAAACGTTGGTGAGACCCAGTACTTC. The whole variable domain, filled in from reference TRBV7-3 and TRBJ2-5, reads GAGVSQTPSNKVTEKGKYVELRCDPISGHTALYWYRQSLGQGPEFLIYFQGTGAADDSGLPNDRFFAVRPEGSVSTLKIQRTERGDSAVYLCASSLNVGETQYFGPGTRLLVL.

V and J are TRBV4-2 and TRBJ2-7; weak D call: TRBD1 (6 bases). The CDR3 runs 14 residues. The V gene's germline CDR1 is LGHNA and CDR2 YNFKEQ. V lost 5 bases to trimming and J lost 2 bases, with 13 bases between them. The CDR3 DNA reads TGTGCCAGCAGCTACGCGACAGGACCCTACGAGCAGTACTTC. Its protein is CASSYATGPYEQYF.

Details on this clonotype: The junction differs from germline at one of its ends, possibly a read error. The gene calls are TRBV7-6 and TRBJ2-5; a weak D match, TRBD1 (5 bases). This CDR3 contains 15 residues. Germline V gene lookup returns CDR1 SGHVS and CDR2 FNYEAQ. CDR3 amino acids: CASRRNQGVEETQYF. The CDR3 DNA reads as TGTGCTAGCAGAAGAAACCAAGGGGTGGAGGAGACCCAGTACTTC.

The gene calls are TRBV6-2 or TRBV6-3 and TRBJ1-2; D is undetermined. The germline CDR1 and CDR2 sequences are MNHEY and SVGEGT. V lost 4 bases to trimming and J lost 0 bases, with 6 bases between them. The CDR3 contains 13 residues. Here the CDR3 DNA reads TGTGCCAGCAGTTCTCAGGCTAACTATGGCTACACCTTC. It encodes CASSSQANYGYTF.

The table lists this clonotype with many counts. The chain combines TRBV5-1 with TRBJ2-7; 7 positions match TRBD1. CDR3 length equals 14 residues. The V and J ends lost 7 bases and 3 bases, in that order; junction bases with no gene match: 10. Germline CDR1 and CDR2: SGHRS and YFSETQ. CDR3 loop: CASSSTGWHYEQYF. As DNA, the CDR3 is TGCGCCAGCTCATCGACAGGGTGGCACTACGAGCAGTACTTC.

This clonotype appeared a few times. This rearrangement joins TRBV4-2 to TRBJ2-2; no clear D. The CDR3 covers 15 residues. The germline V gene encodes CDR1 LGHNA and CDR2 YNFKEQ. The germline V and J ends were trimmed by 4 bases and 1 base, with 10 bases remaining between them. The CDR3 coding sequence is TGTGCCAGCAGCCTTCAAGACGGGAACACCGGGGAGCTGTTTTTT. Residues: CASSLQDGNTGELFF.

This clonotype was seen many times. The CDR3 region is CASTPGLAGAWEYF. The CDR3 nucleotides read TGTGCCAGCACTCCGGGACTAGCGGGGGCCTGGGAGTACTTC. The chain couples TRBV28 to TRBJ2-5; 14 bases fit TRBD2. CDR1 is MDHEN and CDR2 is SYDVKM in the germline V gene. CDR3 length: 14 amino acids. V gave up 7 bases and J gave up 12 bases; unmatched junction bases: 10.

This clonotype was counted between two and nine times. The chain is built from TRBV27 and TRBJ2-6; 10 nucleotides align to TRBD1. V lost 6 bases, J lost 2 bases, and 16 bases stayed unmatched. This CDR3 contains 20 residues. Germline lookup yields CDR1 MNHEY and CDR2 SMNVEV (reference sequence). The CDR3 here is CASRYIRTGTGDTGANVLTF. DNA for the CDR3: TGTGCCAGCAGATACATACGAACCGGGACAGGGGACACTGGGGCCAACGTCCTGACTTTC.

This clonotype was recorded at least ten times. The CDR3 loop is CASSQSGTPYEQYF. CDR3 sequence (DNA): TGCGCCAGCAGCCAGAGCGGGACTCCCTACGAGCAGTACTTC. V usage is TRBV5-1 and J usage is TRBJ2-7, with 7 bases that match TRBD2. Unmatched junction bases numbered 6, after V lost 4 bases and J lost 2 bases. The length of the CDR3 is 14 residues. Germline V CDR1 and CDR2: SGHRS, YFSETQ.

This clonotype was picked up many times. The chain combines TRBV2 with TRBJ2-1; D is unresolved. V lost 2 bases to trimming and J lost 3 bases, with 5 bases between them. The CDR3 is made up of 13 amino acids. CDR1 and CDR2 from the germline V gene are SNHLY and FYNNEI. The CDR3 sequence is CASSEMDYNEQFF. The CDR3 nucleotides read TGTGCCAGCAGTGAAATGGACTACAATGAGCAGTTCTTC.

The chain uses TRBV10-3 and TRBJ2-7, with 9 bases matching TRBD2. The CDR3 consists of 20 residues. Per the germline V gene, CDR1 is ENHRY and CDR2 is SYGVKD. The trim removed 1 base at V and 4 bases at J, leaving 20 bases unmatched. The CDR3 spells CAISELSRAGGRAGVYEQYF. The CDR3 nucleotides are TGTGCCATCAGTGAGTTAAGTCGTGCGGGAGGGCGAGCCGGTGTATACGAGCAGTACTTC.

This clonotype was counted at least ten times. This rearrangement joins TRBV7-2 to TRBJ2-3; D remains unclear. Germline CDR1 reads SGHTA; CDR2 reads FQGNSA. The CDR3 covers 14 residues. Deletions cut 6 bases from V and 0 bases from J, with 10 bases between. CDR3 coding DNA: TGTGCCAGCAGTCTCCTGTTTAGCACAGATACGCAGTATTTT. This encodes CASSLLFSTDTQYF.

This clonotype was seen at least ten times. The genes are TRBV6-2 or TRBV6-3 and TRBJ2-7; TRBD2 aligns across 8 bases. CDR1 is MNHEY, CDR2 SVGEGT, per germline. This CDR3 is 16 amino acids long. Losses at the gene ends were 6 bases for V and 0 bases for J; bases not matched to a gene: 10. DNA for the CDR3: TGTGCCAGCAGCGAGATGGGCGGGAGGCACTCCTACGAGCAGTACTTC. Its protein product is CASSEMGGRHSYEQYF.

This clonotype was seen repeatedly, ten times or more. V gene TRBV20-1 combines with J gene TRBJ2-3; no clear D. The germline gives CDR1 DFQATT, CDR2 SNEGSKA (reference sequence). V was shortened by 0 bases and J by 4 bases, with 17 bases between the two germline ends. The CDR3 runs 16 residues. DNA for the CDR3: TGCAGTGCTAGAGATCTTAAAGAACGGGCGTCAGATACGCAGTATTTT. The encoded protein is CSARDLKERASDTQYF.

The chain couples TRBV20-1 to TRBJ2-1; 16 nucleotides match TRBD2. The CDR3 consists of 14 residues. From germline, CDR1 is DFQATT and CDR2 SNEGSKA (reference sequence). Trimming took 6 bases from V and 8 from J; bases not matched to a gene: 4. The CDR3 DNA is TGCAGTGCCCCGGGACTAGCGGGAGGGGATGAGCAGTTCTTC. Translated: CSAPGLAGGDEQFF.

This clonotype was counted between two and nine times. The chain recombines TRBV9 with TRBJ2-4; 8 nucleotides align to TRBD1. Trimming cost V 4 bases and J 2 bases; bases outside gene matches: 5. This CDR3 region has 15 residues. Germline lookup yields CDR1 SGDLS and CDR2 YYNGEE. The CDR3 DNA reads as TGTGCCAGCAGCACGACAGGGGACCCCAAAAACATTCAGTACTTC. It is translated as CASSTTGDPKNIQYF.

This clonotype was counted at least ten times. CDR3 amino acids: CASSSGLAKNIQYF. The CDR3 DNA sequence: TGTGCCAGCAGTTCTGGCCTAGCCAAAAACATTCAGTACTTC. The V gene is TRBV27, the J gene TRBJ2-4; unclear D gene. CDR3 length equals 14 residues. The V gene lost 4 bases and the J gene lost 0 bases, with 7 bases spanning the gap. Germline lookup yields CDR1 MNHEY and CDR2 SMNVEV (reference sequence).

This clonotype has just one count. A junction end diverges from the germline sequence, so it may reflect a read error. The gene calls are TRBV27 and TRBJ1-2; D might be TRBD1 (5 bases). The CDR3 runs 12 residues. From germline, CDR1 is MNHEY and CDR2 SMNVEV (reference sequence). The CDR3 sequence: CVSSLLGDGYTF. CDR3 bases: TGTGTCAGCAGTCTCCTGGGGGATGGCTACACCTTC.

This clonotype was picked up a small number of times. The CDR3, as DNA: TGTGCCAGCAGTTCGTTTGAGGGGAGTGAAGCTTTCTTT. Its translation is CASSSFEGSEAFF. The chain carries TRBV12-3 or TRBV12-4 and TRBJ1-1, with D possibly TRBD1 on 5 matching bases. The CDR3 totals 13 residues. V was trimmed by 4 bases and J by 7 bases, leaving 13 bases between them.

This clonotype was detected many times. The chain joins TRBV5-1 to TRBJ2-3; a possible D gene is TRBD2 (5 bases). Germline-derived CDR1 and CDR2 are SGHRS and YFSETQ. Trimming left V 7 bases short and J 2 bases short, with 14 bases between. The CDR3 extends over 14 amino acids. The CDR3 sequence is CASGRADPTDTQYF. The CDR3 nucleotides read TGCGCCAGCGGGCGGGCAGATCCCACAGATACGCAGTATTTT. Looking up the rest from reference TRBV5-1 and TRBJ2-3 gives the full variable domain: KAGVTQTPRYLIKTRGQQVTLSCSPISGHRSVSWYQQTPGQGLQFLFEYFSETQRNKGNFPGRFSGRQFSNSRSEMNVSTLELGDSALYLCASGRADPTDTQYFGPGTRLTVL.

The chain links TRBV27 to TRBJ2-3; TRBD1 aligns across 9 bases. J lost 9 bases, V lost 6 bases, and 7 bases had no gene match. The germline V gene encodes CDR1 MNHEY and CDR2 SMNVEV (reference sequence). The CDR3 totals 13 residues. Here the CDR3 reads CASSRGTGNTQYF. The CDR3 DNA is TGTGCCAGCAGCCGAGGGACAGGGAACACGCAGTATTTT.

The CDR3 region is CASSPDGTSNQPQHF. The CDR3 coding sequence is TGCGCCAGCAGCCCGGACGGGACAAGCAATCAGCCCCAGCATTTT. This rearrangement joins TRBV5-1 to TRBJ1-5; tentatively, D is TRBD1 (6 bases). CDR1 SGHRS and CDR2 YFSETQ come from the germline V gene. There are 15 residues in the CDR3. V was pared by 4 bases and J by 1 base, with 12 bases between.

This clonotype was counted between two and nine times. This sequence joins TRBV12-3 or TRBV12-4 and TRBJ2-7, with unresolved D. The length of the CDR3 is 14 residues. V was pared by 2 bases and J by 2 bases, with 10 bases between. The CDR3 sequence is CASSLNDGPYEQYF. Here the CDR3 DNA reads TGTGCCAGCAGTTTAAACGACGGACCCTACGAGCAGTACTTC.